The rows below give T cell receptor beta chains drawn from one sample of a study of T cell responses to AZD1222 COVID-19 vaccine. Using immunoSEQ multiplex PCR, the repertoire was profiled, and TCRdb retains in-frame clones only, with some absent. The sample lists 120,000 to 150,000 clones, 75% to 95% occurring once. The sequencing here drew on peripheral blood, taken on day 0 of MenACWY control vaccination. The receptors shown here come from an adult in good health. Both conserved end residues are part of each CDR3. The D gene is left open where the match is weak. A row's size may be missing; if present it is once, few, many or a size class.

j_gene,d_gene,v_gene,abundance,CDR3aa,CDR3nt
TRBJ2-7,TRBD2,TRBV3-1/TRBV3-2,NA,CASSPTSGGLEQYF,TGTGCCAGCAGCCCGACTAGCGGGGGCCTCGAGCAGTACTTC
TRBJ2-7,NA,TRBV4-1,once,CASSQDRGYEQYF,TGCGCCAGCAGCCAAGACAGGGGTTACGAGCAGTACTTC
TRBJ2-3,NA,TRBV18,NA,CASSPRAVDTQYF,TGTGCCAGCTCACCAAGAGCCGTAGATACGCAGTATTTT
TRBJ2-1,TRBD2,TRBV7-2,NA,CASSSLAGKPNEQFF,TGTGCCAGCAGCTCTCTAGCGGGAAAACCCAATGAGCAGTTCTTC
TRBJ1-1,NA,TRBV3-1/TRBV3-2,NA,CASSRGGGSYTEAFF,TGTGCCAGCAGCCGCGGTGGCGGTTCCTACACTGAAGCTTTCTTT
TRBJ2-5,NA,TRBV5-1,once,CASSLPGLGGETQYF,TGCGCCAGCAGCTTGCCAGGGCTGGGGGGAGAGACCCAGTACTTC
TRBJ2-1,TRBD1,TRBV7-3,NA,CASSTGTASRFF,TGTGCCAGCAGCACCGGGACAGCGTCGAGGTTCTTC
TRBJ1-2,TRBD1,TRBV18,NA,CASSLRDRVYGYTF,TGTGCCAGCTCACTCCGGGACAGGGTCTATGGCTACACCTTC
TRBJ2-3,NA,TRBV27,NA,CASSPPWKFAQYF,TGTGCCAGCAGTCCCCCCTGGAAGTTTGCGCAGTATTTT
TRBJ1-1,NA,TRBV19,NA,CASSPRVQGGNTEAFF,TGTGCCAGTAGTCCGAGGGTCCAGGGTGGGAACACTGAAGCTTTCTTT
TRBJ1-2,NA,TRBV11-2,NA,CASSLDLLRGSSGYTF,TGTGCCAGCAGCTTAGATCTCCTGAGGGGTTCGAGCGGCTACACCTTC
TRBJ1-5,TRBD1,TRBV4-2,NA,CASSQDGTVNQPQHF,TGTGCCAGCAGCCAAGATGGGACAGTCAATCAGCCCCAGCATTTT
TRBJ1-1,NA,TRBV5-1,NA,CASRILGGGNTEAFF,TGCGCCAGCAGGATTCTCGGGGGTGGGAACACTGAAGCTTTCTTT
TRBJ1-2,NA,TRBV6-5,NA,CASSIGVRGNLYTF,TGTGCCAGCAGTATCGGGGTTCGGGGTAATCTCTACACCTTC
TRBJ2-5,NA,TRBV11-2,NA,CASSRGTLQETQYF,TGTGCCAGCAGCCGCGGGACTCTTCAAGAGACCCAGTACTTC
TRBJ2-1,NA,TRBV19,once,CASSIDRPGVDEQFF,TGTGCCAGTAGTATAGACAGACCTGGCGTGGATGAGCAGTTCTTC
TRBJ2-7,NA,TRBV19,NA,CASSMDRSYEQYF,TGTGCCAGTAGTATGGACAGATCCTACGAGCAGTACTTC
TRBJ2-7,TRBD1,TRBV29-1,NA,CSVTGGTRNTYEQYF,TGCAGCGTTACAGGGGGGACAAGGAACACCTACGAGCAGTACTTC
TRBJ1-4,NA,TRBV5-1,NA,CASSLGGSLNEKLFF,TGCGCCAGCAGCTTGGGAGGCAGCTTGAATGAAAAACTGTTTTTT
TRBJ2-6,NA,TRBV18,NA,CASSPPRSGANVLTF,TGTGCCAGCTCACCACCCCGCTCTGGGGCCAACGTCCTGACTTTC
TRBJ2-3,TRBD2,TRBV5-1,NA,CASSLAGGTSATDTQYF,TGCGCCAGCAGCTTGGCCGGGGGGACTAGCGCCACAGATACGCAGTATTTT
TRBJ1-2,TRBD1,TRBV5-1,NA,CASSPDSRDREYGYTF,TGCGCCAGCAGCCCGGATTCCCGGGACAGGGAGTATGGCTACACCTTC
TRBJ1-1,NA,TRBV27,NA,CASSGGLGTEAFF,TGTGCCAGCAGTGGGGGATTAGGCACTGAAGCTTTCTTT
TRBJ1-3,NA,TRBV20-1,NA,CSSTAGNTIYF,TGCAGTTCTACGGCGGGAAACACCATATATTTT
TRBJ1-3,TRBD1,TRBV6-5,NA,CASSPVGQGMNTIYF,TGTGCCAGCAGTCCTGTGGGACAGGGGATGAACACCATATATTTT
TRBJ1-2,TRBD1,TRBV20-1,few,CSAGTGRSYTF,TGCAGTGCTGGGACAGGTCGAAGCTACACCTTC
TRBJ2-2,NA,TRBV7-9,NA,CASSFSGGGRTGELFF,TGTGCCAGCAGCTTCAGCGGCGGGGGCAGGACCGGGGAGCTGTTTTTT
TRBJ1-1,NA,TRBV29-1,NA,CSVYTPFPDILTEAFF,TGCAGCGTTTATACGCCCTTCCCGGATATACTCACTGAAGCTTTCTTT
TRBJ2-7,TRBD2,TRBV7-3,once,CASSLKASGGPSSYEQYF,TGTGCCAGCAGCTTAAAGGCTAGCGGGGGCCCTAGCTCCTACGAGCAGTACTTC
TRBJ2-7,NA,TRBV4-1,once,CASSQGPGVTLREQYF,TGCGCCAGCAGCCAAGGGCCAGGGGTTACCCTACGAGAGCAGTACTTC
TRBJ1-1,NA,TRBV27,NA,CASSDGRGNTEAFF,TGTGCCAGCTCCGACGGGCGCGGGAACACTGAAGCTTTCTTT